This passage covers 21 T cell receptor beta chains from one sample sequenced in a study of cytomegalovirus exposure and HLA in healthy donors (TCRdb year 2017). Receptor libraries were prepared by the immunoSEQ multiplex PCR assay. For the multiplex PCR, a mixture combining 60 forward primers for TCR Vbeta segments and 13 reverse primers for TCR Jbeta segments was used. TCRdb retrieved this table from immuneACCESS and kept in-frame rearrangements only. Not all clones are present; in checked studies, unresolved V genes account for under half, and no reason is known for the remainder. The sample table contains 75,000 to 100,000 clones; only one count was recorded for 60% to 85% of them. The top ten clonotypes cover roughly a sixth of the sample. Material for sequencing was PBMCs. The receptor source for this set is a man aged 55-75 years in good health and CMV-seropositive.

The rearrangement joins TRBV5-1 to TRBJ2-7; 13 nucleotides line up with TRBD2. Germline V CDR1 and CDR2: SGHRS, YFSETQ. The CDR3 contains 14 residues. With 6 bases clipped from V and 2 bases from J, the junction kept 2 bases outside the gene matches. CDR3 nucleotides: TGCGCCAGCAAGACTAGCGGGGGGCCCTACGAGCAGTACTTC. Translating gives CASKTSGGPYEQYF.

The rearrangement uses TRBV4-2 and TRBJ2-3, with TRBD2 matching over 9 bases. Per germline, CDR1 LGHNA and CDR2 YNFKEQ. The V gene end was trimmed by 1 base and the J gene end by 3 bases; junction bases not matched to a gene: 5. The CDR3 extends over 16 amino acids. The CDR3 is CASSQAPAGGTDTQYF. DNA for the CDR3: TGTGCCAGCAGCCAAGCGCCAGCGGGGGGTACAGATACGCAGTATTTT.

V gene TRBV4-2 combines with J gene TRBJ1-4; D gene unclear. The germline V gene encodes CDR1 LGHNA and CDR2 YNFKEQ. Deletions cut 1 base from V and 8 bases from J, with 17 bases between. This CDR3 is built from 16 residues. The CDR3 coding sequence is TGTGCCAGCAGCCAAGCTTCAGGATCGAACGGAGAAAAACTGTTTTTT. Translated, it gives CASSQASGSNGEKLFF.

The V and J genes are TRBV28 and TRBJ1-2; 10 nucleotides agree with TRBD1. CDR3 length: 15 amino acids. V was clipped by 5 bases and J by 6 bases; unmatched bases: 9. Germline lookup yields CDR1 MDHEN and CDR2 SYDVKM. The CDR3 here is CASSIDRGRGNGYTF. For the CDR3, the DNA is TGTGCCAGCAGTATCGACAGGGGGCGCGGGAATGGCTACACCTTC.

This chain joins TRBV12-5 and TRBJ1-1; TRBD1 might be the D (5 bases). From germline, CDR1 is LGHNT and CDR2 FRNRAP. V lost 5 bases and J 4 bases, leaving 20 bases between the germline ends. The CDR3 contains 16 residues. Written as DNA, the CDR3 is TGTGCTAGTGGTAGATCTCTGCCGGGGGGTGGCACTGAAGCTTTCTTT. Translation: CASGRSLPGGGTEAFF.

The V call is TRBV6-8, the J call TRBJ1-1; D uncertain. Trimming cost V 4 bases and J 1 base, with 16 bases left between them. This CDR3 has 16 amino acids. Germline loops: CDR1 MNHGY, CDR2 SAAAGT. The CDR3 nucleotides are TGTGCCAGCAGTTGCGACACTAGATTGCGGAACACTGAAGCTTTCTTT. Translation: CASSCDTRLRNTEAFF.

V and J are TRBV9 and TRBJ1-5; 7 bases line up with TRBD1. CDR3 length: 14 amino acids. Germline V lookup: CDR1 SGDLS, CDR2 YYNGEE. V gave up 3 bases and J gave up 4 bases; unmatched junction bases: 4. This chain's CDR3 is CASSGDSPNQPQHF. The CDR3 DNA reads TGTGCCAGCAGCGGGGACAGTCCGAATCAGCCCCAGCATTTT. The whole variable domain, remainder taken from reference TRBV9 and TRBJ1-5, is DSGVTQTPKHLITATGQRVTLRCSPRSGDLSVYWYQQSLDQGLQFLIQYYNGEERAKGNILERFSAQQFPDLHSELNLSSLELGDSALYFCASSGDSPNQPQHFGDGTRLSIL.

The chain uses TRBV7-9 and TRBJ2-1, with 10 nucleotides matching TRBD2. The V segment lost 5 bases and the J segment 0 bases; nucleotides outside the gene matches: 10. CDR3 length equals 18 residues. Germline CDR1 reads SEHNR; CDR2 reads FQNEAQ (reference sequence). The CDR3 nucleotides are TGTGCCAGCAGCCCCCGCGCTAGCGGGGGCCCCTCCTACAATGAGCAGTTCTTC. As protein: CASSPRASGGPSYNEQFF.

V gene TRBV6-1 combines with J gene TRBJ1-5, with D unresolved. V dropped 3 bases and J dropped 3 bases, with 12 bases sitting between them. Germline loops: CDR1 MNHNS, CDR2 SASEGT. The length of the CDR3 is 15 residues. CDR3 sequence (DNA): TGTGCCAGCAGTGATAGACTTTCCCACAATCAGCCCCAGCATTTT. This sequence encodes CASSDRLSHNQPQHF.

Here the CDR3 DNA reads TGTGCCAGCAGTTCGACAGGGCCCTACAATGAGCAGTTCTTC. Its translation: CASSSTGPYNEQFF. The J gene is TRBJ2-1, the V gene TRBV27, with 7 bases that match TRBD1. Unmatched junction bases numbered 2, after V lost 4 bases and J lost 2 bases. Germline CDR1 and CDR2: MNHEY and SMNVEV (reference sequence). The CDR3 is made up of 14 amino acids.

This clone was detected only a few times. DNA of the CDR3: TGTGCCAGCAGCGTCGGACAGGGAGGGGGTGGCTACACCTTC. Protein: CASSVGQGGGGYTF. The chain couples TRBV9 to TRBJ1-2; TRBD1 aligns across 8 bases. V gave up 2 bases and J gave up 7 bases; unmatched junction bases: 7. Germline V gives CDR1 SGDLS, CDR2 YYNGEE. The CDR3 sequence is 14 residues long.

CDR3 nucleotide sequence: TGCGCCAGCAGGACTAGCGGGGGGGCTAAAGATACGCAGTATTTT. Amino acid sequence: CASRTSGGAKDTQYF. The V and J genes are TRBV5-1 and TRBJ2-3; 14 nucleotides match TRBD2. The germline V gene has CDR1 SGHRS and CDR2 YFSETQ. V was clipped by 5 bases and J by 5 bases; unmatched bases: 4. The CDR3 totals 15 residues.

CDR3 in amino acids: CASSVEPGLTDTQYF. The CDR3 region has the DNA TGTGCCAGCAGCGTAGAGCCGGGACTCACAGATACGCAGTATTTT. The chain combines TRBV9 with TRBJ2-3; D might be TRBD2 (6 bases). Germline V lookup: CDR1 SGDLS, CDR2 YYNGEE. The CDR3 length is 15 residues. Trimming left V 0 bases short and J 2 bases short, with 10 bases between.

V is TRBV11-3 and J is TRBJ2-1; 7 positions match TRBD1. CDR3 length: 14 residues. Germline-derived CDR1 and CDR2 are SGHNT and YENEEA. V gave up 5 bases and J gave up 5 bases; unmatched junction bases: 6. The CDR3 is CASSLGQAHNEQFF. The CDR3 DNA reads TGTGCCAGCAGCCTCGGACAGGCACACAATGAGCAGTTCTTC.

The chain joins TRBV5-1 to TRBJ2-7; 8 bases map to TRBD1. Germline V gene data show CDR1 as SGHRS and CDR2 as YFSETQ. J gave up 0 bases and V 0 bases, and 2 bases lay outside the gene matches. The CDR3 is 15 amino acids. The DNA of the CDR3 is TGCGCCAGCAGCTTGGGGACAGGGAGCTCCTACGAGCAGTACTTC. Translated, it gives CASSLGTGSSYEQYF.

CDR3 protein: CASSTRAGENYEQYF. The CDR3 DNA reads as TGTGCCAGCAGTACCCGGGCAGGGGAAAACTACGAGCAGTACTTC. The V and J genes are TRBV27 and TRBJ2-7; the D gene is possibly TRBD1 (6 bases). The CDR3 loop spans 15 amino acids. From germline, CDR1 is MNHEY and CDR2 SMNVEV (reference sequence). V was pared by 5 bases and J by 3 bases, with 17 bases between.

The V call is TRBV5-1, the J call TRBJ2-7, with 7 nucleotides matching TRBD1. Germline V gene sequence: CDR1 SGHRS, CDR2 YFSETQ. CDR3 length equals 15 residues. J was trimmed by 5 bases and V by 0 bases; bases with no gene match: 8. This CDR3 is CASSLGKGAGNEQYF. CDR3 coding DNA: TGCGCCAGCAGCTTGGGTAAGGGGGCTGGCAACGAGCAGTACTTC.

The chain uses TRBV15 and TRBJ1-2, with 8 nucleotides matching TRBD1. Per the germline V gene, CDR1 is LNHNV and CDR2 is YYDKDF (reference sequence). The CDR3 covers 15 residues. V was pared by 4 bases and J by 8 bases, with 12 bases of the junction left unmatched. CDR3 sequence reads: CATSKSDGQGWGYTF. The CDR3 DNA sequence: TGTGCCACCAGCAAGTCGGACGGACAGGGCTGGGGCTACACCTTC.

V and J are TRBV5-1 and TRBJ2-1, with 9 bases identical to TRBD1. V lost 0 bases, J lost 7 bases, and 8 bases stayed unmatched. CDR1 and CDR2 (germline): SGHRS, YFSETQ. This CDR3 region has 16 residues. The CDR3 sequence is CASSLAPGQGANEQFF. As DNA, the CDR3 is TGCGCCAGCAGCTTGGCGCCGGGACAGGGAGCAAATGAGCAGTTCTTC.

This chain connects TRBV7-2 to TRBJ1-6; 12 bases line up with TRBD1. Losses at the gene ends were 5 bases for V and 10 bases for J; bases not matched to a gene: 6. This CDR3 has 15 residues. Germline V gives CDR1 SGHTA, CDR2 FQGNSA. The CDR3 coding sequence is TGTGCCAGCAGCCTATCCGGGACAGGGGGCTCACCCCTCCACTTT. Its translation is CASSLSGTGGSPLHF. The full variable domain, rest sourced from reference TRBV7-2 and TRBJ1-6, is GAGVSQSPSNKVTEKGKDVELRCDPISGHTALYWYRQSLGQGLEFLIYFQGNSAPDKSGLPSDRFSAERTGGSVSTLTIQRTQQEDSAVYLCASSLSGTGGSPLHFGNGTRLTVT.

This chain joins TRBV7-6 and TRBJ2-7; TRBD1 might be the D (5 bases). This CDR3 has 14 residues. Trimming pared 2 bases from V and 0 bases from J, leaving 8 bases between. Per germline, CDR1 SGHVS and CDR2 FNYEAQ. The CDR3 nucleotides read TGTGCCAGCAGCTTACAAACAGGCTCCTACGAGCAGTACTTC. Protein sequence: CASSLQTGSYEQYF. The whole variable domain, filled in from reference TRBV7-6 and TRBJ2-7, reads GAGVSQSPRYKVTKRGQDVALRCDPISGHVSLYWYRQALGQGPEFLTYFNYEAQQDKSGLPNDRFSAERPEGSISTLTIQRTEQRDSAMYRCASSLQTGSYEQYFGPGTRLTVT.